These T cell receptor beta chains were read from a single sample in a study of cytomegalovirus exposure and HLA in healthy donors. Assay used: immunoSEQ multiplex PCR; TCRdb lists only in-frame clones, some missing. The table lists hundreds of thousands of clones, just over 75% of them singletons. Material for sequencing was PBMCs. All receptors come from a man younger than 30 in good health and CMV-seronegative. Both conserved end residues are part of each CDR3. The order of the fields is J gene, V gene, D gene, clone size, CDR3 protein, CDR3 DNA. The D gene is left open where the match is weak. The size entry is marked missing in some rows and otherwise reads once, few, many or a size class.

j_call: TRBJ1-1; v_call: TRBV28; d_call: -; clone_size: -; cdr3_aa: CASIAGSTEAFF; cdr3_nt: TGTGCCAGCATAGCGGGGAGCACTGAAGCTTTCTTT
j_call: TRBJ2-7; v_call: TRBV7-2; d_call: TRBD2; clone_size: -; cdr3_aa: CASSLSLAGGLPAGEQYF; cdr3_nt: TGTGCCAGCAGCTTATCACTAGCGGGAGGACTTCCCGCGGGCGAGCAGTACTTC
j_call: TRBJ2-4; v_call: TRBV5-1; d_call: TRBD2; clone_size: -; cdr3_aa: CASSLAGGPENIQYF; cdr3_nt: TGCGCCAGCAGCTTGGCGGGAGGGCCGGAGAACATTCAGTACTTC
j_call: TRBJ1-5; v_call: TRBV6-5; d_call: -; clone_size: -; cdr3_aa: CASSEEWRFRPQHF; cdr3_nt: TGTGCCAGCAGTGAAGAGTGGAGATTTCGGCCCCAGCATTTT
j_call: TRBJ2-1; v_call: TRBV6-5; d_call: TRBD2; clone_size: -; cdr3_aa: CASSYGTSGYNEQFF; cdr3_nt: TGTGCCAGCAGTTACGGGACTAGCGGCTACAATGAGCAGTTCTTC
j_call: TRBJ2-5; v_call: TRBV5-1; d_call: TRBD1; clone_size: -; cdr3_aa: CASSTGTGGETQYF; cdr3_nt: TGCGCCAGCAGCACCGGGACAGGGGGAGAGACCCAGTACTTC
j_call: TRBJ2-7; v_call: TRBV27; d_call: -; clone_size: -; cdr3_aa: CASSGRGGYEQYF; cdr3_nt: TGTGCCAGCAGTGGAAGGGGGGGCTACGAGCAGTACTTC
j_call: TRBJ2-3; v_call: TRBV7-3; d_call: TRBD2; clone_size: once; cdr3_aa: CASSLGTSGERDTQYF; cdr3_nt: TGTGCCAGCAGCTTAGGAACTAGCGGCGAGCGGGATACGCAGTATTTT
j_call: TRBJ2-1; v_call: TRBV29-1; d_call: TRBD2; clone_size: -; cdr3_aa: CSVGLAVYNEQFF; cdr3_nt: TGCAGCGTTGGGCTAGCGGTTTACAATGAGCAGTTCTTC
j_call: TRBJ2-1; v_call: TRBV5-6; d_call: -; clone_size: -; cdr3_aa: CASSFWGVLNEQFF; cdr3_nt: TGTGCCAGCAGCTTTTGGGGCGTTTTGAATGAGCAGTTCTTC
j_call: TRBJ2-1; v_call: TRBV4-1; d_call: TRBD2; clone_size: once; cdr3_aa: CASSHPGLAGYNEQFF; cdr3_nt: TGCGCCAGCAGCCATCCTGGACTAGCGGGGTACAATGAGCAGTTCTTC
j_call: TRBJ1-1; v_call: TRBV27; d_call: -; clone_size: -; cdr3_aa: CASSLSRDTEAFF; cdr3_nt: TGTGCCAGCAGTTTGAGCAGGGACACTGAAGCTTTCTTT
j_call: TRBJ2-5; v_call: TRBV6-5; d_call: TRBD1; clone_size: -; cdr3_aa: CASSWTGKETQYF; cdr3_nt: TGTGCCAGCAGTTGGACAGGGAAAGAGACCCAGTACTTC
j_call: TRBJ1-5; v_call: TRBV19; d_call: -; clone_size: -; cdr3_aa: CASSIEGGRQPQHF; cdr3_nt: TGTGCCAGTAGTATAGAAGGGGGTCGTCAGCCCCAGCATTTT
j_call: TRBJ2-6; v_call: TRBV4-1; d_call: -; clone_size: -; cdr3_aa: CASSHPRSSGANVLTF; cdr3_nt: TGCGCCAGCAGCCACCCCAGGTCCTCTGGGGCCAACGTCCTGACTTTC
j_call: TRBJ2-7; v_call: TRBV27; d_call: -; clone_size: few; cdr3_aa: CASSTPAGETYEQYF; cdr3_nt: TGTGCCAGCAGTACTCCCGCCGGGGAAACCTACGAGCAGTACTTC
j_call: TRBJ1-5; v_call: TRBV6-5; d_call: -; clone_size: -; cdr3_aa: CASSLGGGERPQHF; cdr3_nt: TGTGCCAGCAGTCTAGGGGGGGGAGAAAGGCCCCAGCATTTT
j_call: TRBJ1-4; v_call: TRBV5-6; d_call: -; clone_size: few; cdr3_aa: CASSRQATNEKLFF; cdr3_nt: TGTGCCAGCAGCCGACAGGCAACTAATGAAAAACTGTTTTTT
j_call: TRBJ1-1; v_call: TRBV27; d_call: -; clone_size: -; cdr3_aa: CASSLSRSTEAFF; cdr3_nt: TGTGCCAGCAGCCTGTCCCGTAGCACTGAAGCTTTCTTT
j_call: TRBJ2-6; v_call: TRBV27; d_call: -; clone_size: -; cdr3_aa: CASSLGGQFSGANVLTF; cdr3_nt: TGTGCCAGCAGTTTAGGTGGACAGTTCTCTGGGGCCAACGTCCTGACTTTC
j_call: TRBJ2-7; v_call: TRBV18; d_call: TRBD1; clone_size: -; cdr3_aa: CASSPTGQGSYEQYF; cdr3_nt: TGTGCCAGCTCGCCTACGGGACAGGGGTCCTACGAGCAGTACTTC
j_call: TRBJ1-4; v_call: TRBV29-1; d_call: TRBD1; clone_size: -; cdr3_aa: CSVAGTALNEKLFF; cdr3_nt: TGCAGCGTGGCCGGGACAGCTTTAAATGAAAAACTGTTTTTT
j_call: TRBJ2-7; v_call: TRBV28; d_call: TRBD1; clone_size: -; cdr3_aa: CASSLTASGTGGHEQYF; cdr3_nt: TGTGCCAGCAGTTTAACCGCCTCCGGGACAGGGGGCCACGAGCAGTACTTC
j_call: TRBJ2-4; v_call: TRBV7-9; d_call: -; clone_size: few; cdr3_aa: CSSSLARLGVRAKNIQYF; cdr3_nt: TGTTCCAGCAGCTTAGCCCGATTAGGAGTCCGGGCCAAAAACATTCAGTACTTC
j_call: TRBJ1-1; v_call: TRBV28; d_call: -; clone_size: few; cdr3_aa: CASSPHGGANTEAFF; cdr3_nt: TGTGCCAGCAGTCCCCATGGAGGGGCGAACACTGAAGCTTTCTTT
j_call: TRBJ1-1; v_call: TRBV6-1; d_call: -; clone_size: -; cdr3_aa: CASPPGGGNTEAFF; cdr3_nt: TGTGCCAGCCCCCCCGGGGGAGGGAACACTGAAGCTTTCTTT
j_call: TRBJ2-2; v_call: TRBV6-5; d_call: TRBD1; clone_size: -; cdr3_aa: CASSPEGARGRELFF; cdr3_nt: TGTGCCAGCAGCCCTGAGGGGGCGCGTGGAAGGGAGCTGTTTTTT
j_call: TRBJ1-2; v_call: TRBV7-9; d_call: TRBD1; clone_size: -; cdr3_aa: CASSLQGVDVYGYTF; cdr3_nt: TGTGCCAGCAGCTTACAGGGGGTGGACGTCTATGGCTACACCTTC
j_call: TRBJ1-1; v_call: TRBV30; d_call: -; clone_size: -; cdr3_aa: CAWSLPPMNTEAFF; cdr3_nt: TGTGCCTGGAGTCTACCACCAATGAACACTGAAGCTTTCTTT
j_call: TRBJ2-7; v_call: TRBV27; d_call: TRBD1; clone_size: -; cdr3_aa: CASGQVYEQYF; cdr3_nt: TGTGCCAGCGGACAGGTCTACGAGCAGTACTTC
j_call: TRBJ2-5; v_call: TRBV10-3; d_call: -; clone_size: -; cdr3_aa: CAISLGHSGETQYF; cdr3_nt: TGTGCCATCAGCCTGGGACATTCGGGAGAGACCCAGTACTTC
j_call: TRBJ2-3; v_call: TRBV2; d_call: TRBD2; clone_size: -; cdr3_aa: CASSEASGTTDTQYF; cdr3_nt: TGTGCCAGCAGTGAAGCGAGCGGGACCACAGATACGCAGTATTTT
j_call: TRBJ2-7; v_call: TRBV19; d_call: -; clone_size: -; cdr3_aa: CASSSQAASLYEQYF; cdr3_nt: TGTGCCAGTAGTAGCCAGGCAGCTTCGTTATACGAGCAGTACTTC
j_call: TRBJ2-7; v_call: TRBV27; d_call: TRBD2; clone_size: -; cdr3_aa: CASRSSGRSYEQYF; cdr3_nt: TGTGCCAGCAGGTCTAGCGGCCGCTCCTACGAGCAGTACTTC
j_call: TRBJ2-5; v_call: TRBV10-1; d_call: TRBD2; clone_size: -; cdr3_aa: CASSERRTSGRQTQYF; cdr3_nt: TGCGCCAGCAGTGAGAGACGGACTAGCGGGAGACAGACCCAGTACTTC
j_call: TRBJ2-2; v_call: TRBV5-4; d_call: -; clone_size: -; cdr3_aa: CASSRSLLESTGELFF; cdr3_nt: TGTGCCAGCAGCCGATCACTACTAGAATCCACCGGGGAGCTGTTTTTT
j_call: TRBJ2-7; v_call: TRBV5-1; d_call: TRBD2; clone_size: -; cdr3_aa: CASSLALAGGSFHEQYF; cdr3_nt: TGCGCCAGCAGCTTGGCGCTAGCGGGAGGATCTTTCCACGAGCAGTACTTC
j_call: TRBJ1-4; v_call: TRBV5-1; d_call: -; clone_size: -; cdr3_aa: CASSETATNEKLFF; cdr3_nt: TGCGCCAGCAGCGAGACTGCAACTAATGAAAAACTGTTTTTT
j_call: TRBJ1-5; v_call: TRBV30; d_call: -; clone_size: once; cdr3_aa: CAWSLGAPNQPQHF; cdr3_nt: TGTGCCTGGAGTCTTGGGGCACCAAATCAGCCCCAGCATTTT
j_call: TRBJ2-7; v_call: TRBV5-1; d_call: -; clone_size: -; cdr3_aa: CASSWQTGFTHEQYF; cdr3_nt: TGCGCCAGCAGCTGGCAAACAGGGTTCACCCACGAGCAGTACTTC
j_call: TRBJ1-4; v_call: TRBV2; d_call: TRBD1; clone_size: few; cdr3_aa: CASSGTGGEKLFF; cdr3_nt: TGTGCCAGCAGTGGGACAGGGGGGGAAAAACTGTTTTTT
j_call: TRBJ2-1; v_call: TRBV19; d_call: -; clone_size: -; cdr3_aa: CASSIGAGPSYNEQFF; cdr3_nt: TGTGCCAGTAGTATTGGGGCAGGGCCTTCGTACAATGAGCAGTTCTTC
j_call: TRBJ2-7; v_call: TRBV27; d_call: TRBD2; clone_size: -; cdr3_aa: CATINGASGSYEQYF; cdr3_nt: TGTGCCACCATAAACGGGGCTAGCGGGAGCTACGAGCAGTACTTC
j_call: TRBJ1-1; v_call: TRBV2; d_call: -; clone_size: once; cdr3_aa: CASRKQEGGTEAFF; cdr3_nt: TGTGCCAGCAGGAAACAGGAGGGGGGGACTGAAGCTTTCTTT
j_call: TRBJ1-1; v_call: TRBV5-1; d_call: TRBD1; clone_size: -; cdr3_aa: CASSWGQGGNTEAFF; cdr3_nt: TGCGCCAGCAGCTGGGGACAGGGAGGGAACACTGAAGCTTTCTTT
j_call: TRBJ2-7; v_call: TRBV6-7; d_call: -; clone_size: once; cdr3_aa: CASRGGTVSYEQYF; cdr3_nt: TGTGCCAGCAGGGGCGGGACAGTCTCCTACGAGCAGTACTTC
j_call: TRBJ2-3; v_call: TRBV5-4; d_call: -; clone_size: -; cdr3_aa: CASSSRRVESDTQYF; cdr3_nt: TGTGCCAGCAGCTCCCGGAGGGTAGAGTCAGATACGCAGTATTTT
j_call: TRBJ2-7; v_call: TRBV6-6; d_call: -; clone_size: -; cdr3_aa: CASSADRKTYEQYF; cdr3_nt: TGTGCCAGCAGTGCTGACAGGAAAACCTACGAGCAGTACTTC
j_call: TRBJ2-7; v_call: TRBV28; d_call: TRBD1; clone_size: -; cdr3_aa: CASSTTGTGNPYEQYF; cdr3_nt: TGTGCCAGCAGTACAACCGGGACAGGGAATCCCTACGAGCAGTACTTC
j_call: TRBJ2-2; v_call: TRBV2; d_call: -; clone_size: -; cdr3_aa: CASRGPTGSGELFF; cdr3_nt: TGTGCCAGCAGGGGACCTACAGGGTCCGGGGAGCTGTTTTTT
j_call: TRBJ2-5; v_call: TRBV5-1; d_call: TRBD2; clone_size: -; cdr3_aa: CASSPEPTSVQETQYF; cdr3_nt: TGCGCCAGCAGCCCGGAGCCGACTAGCGTACAAGAGACCCAGTACTTC
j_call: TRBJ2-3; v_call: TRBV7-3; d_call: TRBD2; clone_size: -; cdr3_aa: CASSSSGGTDTQYF; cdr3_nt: TGTGCCAGCAGCTCTAGCGGGGGAACAGATACGCAGTATTTT